Listed below are T cell receptor beta chains from one sample, sequenced in a study of blood T cell repertoires in COVID-19. The repertoire was sequenced with immunoSEQ multiplex PCR; TCRdb's copy has only in-frame clones and lacks some. Among about 280,000 clones listed, 75% to 85% were seen once. The sample comprised peripheral blood. All receptors come from a man between 50 and 59 years old with active or convalescent COVID-19. Each CDR3 is given with its conserved first and last residue. The order of the fields is clone size, V gene, J gene, D gene, CDR3 DNA, CDR3 protein. The D gene is left open where the match is weak. A clone size is listed for some rows: how often the clone was seen (once, few, many), or a class if it is expanded.

abundance: once
v_gene: TRBV5-1
j_gene: TRBJ2-5
d_gene: TRBD2
CDR3nt: TGCGCCAGCAGCGCGGGAGTTGAACGGGTGGTTGAGACCCAGTACTTC
CDR3aa: CASSAGVERVVETQYF

abundance: -
v_gene: TRBV6-4
j_gene: TRBJ1-2
d_gene: TRBD1
CDR3nt: TGTGCCAGCAGGAAGGACAGGGTGATGGATGGCTACACCTTC
CDR3aa: CASRKDRVMDGYTF

abundance: -
v_gene: TRBV29-1
j_gene: TRBJ1-5
d_gene: TRBD1
CDR3nt: TGCAGCGTTTCTACAGGGGTGGGGCAGCCCCAGCATTTT
CDR3aa: CSVSTGVGQPQHF

abundance: -
v_gene: TRBV7-8
j_gene: TRBJ1-2
d_gene: TRBD1
CDR3nt: TGTGCCAGCAGCTCCGGGACAGCCGGGTTCTATGGCTACACCTTC
CDR3aa: CASSSGTAGFYGYTF

abundance: -
v_gene: TRBV19
j_gene: TRBJ1-2
d_gene: -
CDR3nt: TGTGCCAGTAGTCCACTCGCAGGAAACAACTATGGCTACACCTTC
CDR3aa: CASSPLAGNNYGYTF

abundance: -
v_gene: TRBV14
j_gene: TRBJ2-2
d_gene: TRBD1
CDR3nt: TGTGCCAGCAGCCAAGACAGGGGGCTGGTCGGGGAGCTGTTTTTT
CDR3aa: CASSQDRGLVGELFF

abundance: -
v_gene: TRBV7-8
j_gene: TRBJ1-1
d_gene: TRBD1
CDR3nt: TGTGCCAGCAGTCGACCAGGGGGCAGGAGCATTAGAGAGGAGATGAACACTGAAGCTTTCTTT
CDR3aa: CASSRPGGRSIREEMNTEAFF

abundance: -
v_gene: TRBV7-2
j_gene: TRBJ2-5
d_gene: TRBD2
CDR3nt: TGTGCCAGCAGCACCGTAGGGCGGGAGACGGAGACCCAGTACTTC
CDR3aa: CASSTVGRETETQYF

abundance: -
v_gene: TRBV18
j_gene: TRBJ2-3
d_gene: -
CDR3nt: TGTGCCAGCTCACCACCGGGCGCCGCAGATACGCAGTATTTT
CDR3aa: CASSPPGAADTQYF

abundance: once
v_gene: TRBV2
j_gene: TRBJ1-4
d_gene: -
CDR3nt: TGTGCCAGCACCGCCATACAGAAATCAACTAATGAAAAACTGTTTTTT
CDR3aa: CASTAIQKSTNEKLFF

abundance: -
v_gene: TRBV10-1
j_gene: TRBJ2-7
d_gene: TRBD1
CDR3nt: TGCGCCAGCAGTGAGCCCTCTCCGGACAGGGCGAGCTCCTACGAGCAGTACTTC
CDR3aa: CASSEPSPDRASSYEQYF

abundance: -
v_gene: TRBV5-6
j_gene: TRBJ2-5
d_gene: TRBD2
CDR3nt: TGTGCCAGCAGCCCGGGACTAGCGGGAGGGCCGCAAGAGACCCAGTACTTC
CDR3aa: CASSPGLAGGPQETQYF

abundance: once
v_gene: TRBV7-9
j_gene: TRBJ1-2
d_gene: TRBD1
CDR3nt: TGTGCCAGCAGCTTAGGACAGGGGGCGACCCCCTATGGCTACACCTTC
CDR3aa: CASSLGQGATPYGYTF

abundance: -
v_gene: TRBV5-1
j_gene: TRBJ1-6
d_gene: -
CDR3nt: TGCGCCAGCAGCTCCGAAGGGGCTGGCAATTCACCCCTCCACTTT
CDR3aa: CASSSEGAGNSPLHF

abundance: -
v_gene: TRBV9
j_gene: TRBJ2-1
d_gene: TRBD2
CDR3nt: TGTGCCAGTGCGAGAGCTAGCGGGATCCGAAGGGGGAATGAGCAGTTCTTC
CDR3aa: CASARASGIRRGNEQFF

abundance: -
v_gene: TRBV19
j_gene: TRBJ1-4
d_gene: TRBD1
CDR3nt: TGTGCCACCAGACAGGGGGCGATTGCTGAAAAACTGTTTTTT
CDR3aa: CATRQGAIAEKLFF

abundance: -
v_gene: TRBV29-1
j_gene: TRBJ2-2
d_gene: TRBD1
CDR3nt: TGCAGCGTAGGACAGGGGGGGTATTCCGGGGAGCTGTTTTTT
CDR3aa: CSVGQGGYSGELFF